This TCR beta chain was sequenced in a study of metastatic and nonmetastatic thyroid tumors. Whole-study findings and limits: Reports indicated that malignant thyroid tumors showed significantly higher TCR beta diversity than benign nodules did, in blood and tumor.

In germline, CDR1 is MNHEY, CDR2 SMNVEV (reference sequence). The V gene end was trimmed by 6 bases and the J gene end by 5 bases; junction bases not matched to a gene: 7. CDR3 length: 14 amino acids. As concerns this clone: Its specificity is unknown.

No treatment of any kind had been given to any patient before thyroid surgery. TCRdb re-called clones from the PCR reads using MiXCR. In the table there are fewer than 25,000 clones, about 16% of which are singletons. The sample comprised blood. This TCR derives from a female donor with papillary thyroid cancer or a benign thyroid nodule (not recorded which). Some clones in this sample may be carry-over from other donors' samples. The chain is built from TRBV27 and TRBJ1-5; the match to TRBD1 covers 7 bases. The CDR3 protein is CASRGQGGYQPQHF. The CDR3, as DNA: TGTGCCAGCAGAGGGCAGGGGGGCTATCAGCCCCAGCATTTT.